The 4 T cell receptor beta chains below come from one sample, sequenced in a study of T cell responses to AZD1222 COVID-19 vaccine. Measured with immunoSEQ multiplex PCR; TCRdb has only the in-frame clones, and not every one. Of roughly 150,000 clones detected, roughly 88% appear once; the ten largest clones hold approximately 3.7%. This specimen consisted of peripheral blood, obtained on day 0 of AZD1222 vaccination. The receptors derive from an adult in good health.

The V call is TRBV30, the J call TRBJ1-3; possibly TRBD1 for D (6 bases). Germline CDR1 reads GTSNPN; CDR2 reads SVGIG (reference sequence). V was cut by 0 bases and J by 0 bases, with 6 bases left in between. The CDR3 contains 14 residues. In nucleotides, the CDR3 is TGTGCCTGGAGTGTGGACAGCTCTGGAAACACCATATATTTT. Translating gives CAWSVDSSGNTIYF.

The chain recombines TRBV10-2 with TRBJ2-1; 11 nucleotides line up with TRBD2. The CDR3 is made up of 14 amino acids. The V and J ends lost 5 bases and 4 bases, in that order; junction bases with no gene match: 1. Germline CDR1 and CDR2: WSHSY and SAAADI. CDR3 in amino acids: CASSLAGGYNEQFF. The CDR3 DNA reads TGCGCCAGCAGTCTAGCGGGAGGTTACAATGAGCAGTTCTTC.

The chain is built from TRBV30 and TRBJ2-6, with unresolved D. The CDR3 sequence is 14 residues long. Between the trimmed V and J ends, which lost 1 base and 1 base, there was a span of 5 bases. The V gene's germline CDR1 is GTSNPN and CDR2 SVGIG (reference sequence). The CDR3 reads CAWSGESGANVLTF. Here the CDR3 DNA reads TGTGCCTGGAGTGGGGAATCTGGGGCCAACGTCCTGACTTTC.

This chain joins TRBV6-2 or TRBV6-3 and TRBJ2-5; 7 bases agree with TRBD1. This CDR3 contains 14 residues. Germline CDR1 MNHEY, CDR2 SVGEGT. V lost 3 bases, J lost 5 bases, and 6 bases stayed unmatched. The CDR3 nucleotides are TGTGCCAGCAGTTATAGAGGGGGCACGGAGACCCAGTACTTC. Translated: CASSYRGGTETQYF.